The 14 T cell receptor beta chains listed next were all sequenced from one sample in a study of OX40 agonist ivuxolimab in advanced cancers. Data came from immunoSEQ multiplex PCR; TCRdb stores just in-frame clones and leaves some out. The sample contains tens of thousands of clones, approximately 80% of which appear only once. Source: CD4+ or CD8+ T cells sorted from blood, taken in a trial of the OX40 agonist ivuxolimab. These receptors were obtained from an adult with an advanced solid tumor such as melanoma, head and neck, liver or kidney cancer.

This sequence joins TRBV6-1 and TRBJ1-5; D gene unclear. Germline V gives CDR1 MNHNS, CDR2 SASEGT. There are 14 residues in the CDR3. Trimming pared 2 bases from V and 2 bases from J, leaving 7 bases between. CDR3 sequence reads: CASSERMGNQPQHF. CDR3 in DNA: TGTGCCAGCAGTGAAAGAATGGGCAATCAGCCCCAGCATTTT.

CDR3 DNA sequence: TGCGCCAGCAGCTCCCTTTCGGGGTATGGCACAGATACGCAGTATTTT. Translating it yields CASSSLSGYGTDTQYF. The J gene is TRBJ2-3, the V gene TRBV5-1; TRBD2 is a possible D gene (5 bases). V was cut by 3 bases and J by 1 base, with 15 bases left in between. The CDR3 has 16 residues. Germline values: CDR1 SGHRS, CDR2 YFSETQ.

This chain uses TRBV5-6 with TRBJ1-1; TRBD1 agrees at 9 bases. J lost 1 base, V lost 2 bases, and 6 bases had no gene match. The CDR3 sequence is 16 residues long. Germline CDR1 and CDR2: SGHDT and YYEEEE. The CDR3 region is CASSFAGTGTNTEAFF. CDR3 nucleotides: TGTGCCAGCAGCTTCGCCGGGACAGGGACGAACACTGAAGCTTTCTTT. The full variable domain, rest sourced from reference TRBV5-6 and TRBJ1-1, is DAGVTQSPTHLIKTRGQQVTLRCSPKSGHDTVSWYQQALGQGPQFIFQYYEEEERQRGNFPDRFSGHQFPNYSSELNVNALLLGDSALYLCASSFAGTGTNTEAFFGQGTRLTVV.

For the CDR3, the DNA is TGTGCCAGCAGTGAAGCGGAGAAGGGGGCGGGTGGCTACACCTTC. Translated: CASSEAEKGAGGYTF. The genes are TRBV2 and TRBJ1-2, with 7 bases fitting TRBD1. The CDR3 is 15 amino acids. Germline trimming cut 0 bases from V and 7 bases from J; bases unmatched to any gene: 8. Looked up from germline, CDR1 is SNHLY and CDR2 is FYNNEI. The entire variable domain, with the rest obtained from reference TRBV2 and TRBJ1-2, is as follows: EPEVTQTPSHQVTQMGQEVILRCVPISNHLYFYWYRQILGQKVEFLVSFYNNEISEKSEIFDDQFSVERPDGSNFTLKIRSTKLEDSAMYFCASSEAEKGAGGYTFGSGTRLTVV.

This chain connects TRBV13 to TRBJ2-5; 8 bases fit TRBD2. Trimming took 2 bases from V and 5 from J; bases not matched to a gene: 4. Germline V gives CDR1 PRHDT, CDR2 FYEKMQ (reference sequence). CDR3 length: 14 amino acids. The CDR3 DNA follows: TGTGCCAGCAGCTTATACGGGAGGGACGAGACCCAGTACTTC. As protein: CASSLYGRDETQYF.

The chain recombines TRBV7-2 with TRBJ1-2, with D tentatively TRBD1 (5 bases). CDR1 is SGHTA and CDR2 is FQGNSA in the germline V gene. Trimming removed 1 base from V and 3 bases from J, with 12 bases in between. CDR3 length: 15 residues. CDR3 in amino acids: CASSLGTGRYYGYTF. The DNA for the CDR3 is TGTGCCAGCAGCTTAGGCACGGGGCGATACTATGGCTACACCTTC.

V is TRBV30 and J is TRBJ2-1; 11 bases map to TRBD2. This CDR3 spans 13 amino acids. CDR1 GTSNPN and CDR2 SVGIG come from the germline V gene (reference sequence). The CDR3 is CAGGSGRGGEQFF. CDR3 in DNA: TGTGCGGGAGGTAGCGGGAGGGGGGGTGAGCAGTTCTTC.

The chain combines TRBV6-5 with TRBJ1-2; 7 bases agree with TRBD1. Germline V CDR1 and CDR2: MNHEY, SVGAGI. V shed 5 bases, J shed 2 bases, and the junction held 8 bases outside the gene matches. The CDR3 spans 15 residues. For the CDR3, the DNA is TGTGCCAGCAGTCCTCAGGGACAGCAGAACTATGGCTACACCTTC. As protein: CASSPQGQQNYGYTF.

This clone counts as large. The rearrangement uses TRBV7-9 and TRBJ2-1; D perhaps matches TRBD2 (6 bases). Trimming pared 1 base from V and 0 bases from J, leaving 16 bases between. The CDR3 contains 18 residues. Per the germline V gene, CDR1 is SEHNR and CDR2 is FQNEAQ (reference sequence). The CDR3 loop reads CASSLEGFTGDSYNEQFF. CDR3 in DNA: TGTGCCAGCAGCTTAGAGGGCTTTACGGGAGACTCCTACAATGAGCAGTTCTTC.

This clone was seen a single time. The chain recombines TRBV5-5 with TRBJ1-3; no definite D call. V lost 2 bases and J 3 bases, leaving 6 bases between the germline ends. This CDR3 region has 13 residues. Germline V lookup: CDR1 SGHKS, CDR2 YYEKEE (reference sequence). The CDR3 bases are TGTGCCAGCAGCTTTTGGGATGGAAACACCATATATTTT. Residues: CASSFWDGNTIYF.

V is TRBV10-1 and J is TRBJ1-3; D is ambiguous. The CDR3 runs to 12 residues. CDR1 is WNHNN, CDR2 SYGVQD, per germline (reference sequence). V dropped 7 bases and J dropped 6 bases, with 10 bases sitting between them. Written as DNA, the CDR3 is TGCGCCAGCACCGACTGGGAAAACACCATATATTTT. Translation: CASTDWENTIYF.

The rearrangement joins TRBV5-8 to TRBJ2-5, with D possibly matching TRBD2 (5 bases). The CDR3 runs 13 residues. The V end lost 7 bases, the J end lost 3 bases, and 13 bases lay between the germline ends. Germline V gene data show CDR1 as SGHTS and CDR2 as YDEGEE. This CDR3 reads CASDPRGKETQYF. For the CDR3, the DNA is TGTGCCAGCGATCCCCGGGGTAAAGAGACCCAGTACTTC. The full variable domain, with the rest looked up from reference TRBV5-8 and TRBJ2-5, is EAGVTQSPTHLIKTRGQQATLRCSPISGHTSVYWYQQALGLGLQFLLWYDEGEERNRGNFPPRFSGRQFPNYSSELNVNALELEDSALYLCASDPRGKETQYFGPGTRLLVL.

The gene calls are TRBV30 and TRBJ2-1; TRBD2 aligns across 8 bases. V dropped 2 bases and J dropped 7; count of bases not matched to a gene: 10. This CDR3 is built from 15 residues. Per germline, CDR1 GTSNPN and CDR2 SVGIG (reference sequence). The CDR3 region is CAWSYLYGRENEQFF. CDR3 DNA: TGTGCCTGGAGTTACTTGTACGGGAGGGAGAATGAGCAGTTCTTC. Based on the CDR3 plus reference TRBV30 and TRBJ2-1, the full variable domain is SQTIHQWPATLVQPVGSPLSLECTVEGTSNPNLYWYRQAAGRGLQLLFYSVGIGQISSEVPQNLSASRPQDRQFILSSKKLLLSDSGFYLCAWSYLYGRENEQFFGPGTRLTVL.

The chain combines TRBV15 with TRBJ2-7; possible D gene TRBD1, 8 bases. V was trimmed by 8 bases and J by 0 bases, leaving 20 bases between them. Germline V gene sequence: CDR1 LNHNV, CDR2 YYDKDF (reference sequence). The CDR3 has 16 amino acids. This CDR3 is CATPGGGTGFSYEQYF. As DNA, the CDR3 is TGTGCCACCCCAGGGGGGGGGACAGGCTTCTCCTACGAGCAGTACTTC.